This TCR beta chain comes out of a study of Graves' ophthalmopathy and Graves' hyperthyroidism. CDR3 regions of TCR beta were amplified from RNA transcripts. The first round was an RT-PCR with HTBI primers, and the second round was a multiplex PCR. Each CDR3 protein gets one entry after TCRdb re-called the multiplex PCR reads with MiXCR. The sample consists of approximately 640,000 distinct CDR3 sequences, approximately 39% of them appearing once. Looked up from germline, CDR1 is SGHTA and CDR2 is FQGTGA. The length of the CDR3 is 13 residues. What was sequenced was peripheral blood. V gene TRBV7-3 combines with J gene TRBJ2-7; possibly TRBD2 for D (7 bases). The J call may be incorrect, as the DNA end agrees better with TRBJ2-1. This TCR was recovered from an adult man with Graves' ophthalmopathy. The CDR3 DNA reads TGTGCCAGCAGCCCACAGGGAGGGAATGAGCAGTTCTTC. Amino acid sequence: CASSPQGGNEQFF.